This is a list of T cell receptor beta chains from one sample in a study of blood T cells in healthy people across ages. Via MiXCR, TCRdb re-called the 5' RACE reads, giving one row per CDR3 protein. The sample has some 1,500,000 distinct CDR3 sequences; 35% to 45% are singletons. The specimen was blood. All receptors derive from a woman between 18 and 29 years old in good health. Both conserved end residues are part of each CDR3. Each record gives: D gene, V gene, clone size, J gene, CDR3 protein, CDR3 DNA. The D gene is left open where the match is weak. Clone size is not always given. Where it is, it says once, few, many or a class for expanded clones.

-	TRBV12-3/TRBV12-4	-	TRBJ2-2	CASRPQSNTGELFF	TGTGCCAGCAGACCACAGTCGAACACCGGGGAGCTGTTTTTT
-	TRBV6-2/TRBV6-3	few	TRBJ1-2	CASSVQENYGYTF	TGTGCCAGCAGTGTACAGGAAAACTATGGCTACACCTTC
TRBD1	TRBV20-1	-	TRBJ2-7	CSASGLDRDYEQYF	TGCAGTGCTAGCGGCCTGGACAGGGACTACGAGCAGTACTTC
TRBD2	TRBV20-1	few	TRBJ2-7	CSASRSSGYEQYF	TGCAGTGCTAGTCGATCTAGCGGCTACGAGCAGTACTTC
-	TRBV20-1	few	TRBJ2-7	CSASDLAPYEQYF	TGCAGTGCTAGTGATCTAGCTCCCTACGAGCAGTACTTC
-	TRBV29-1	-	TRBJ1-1	CSVATGLNTEAFF	TGCAGCGTTGCTACAGGGCTGAACACTGAAGCTTTCTTT
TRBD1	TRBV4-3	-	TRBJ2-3	CASSQATGLGADTQYF	TGCGCCAGCAGCCAAGCGACAGGGCTGGGGGCAGATACGCAGTATTTT
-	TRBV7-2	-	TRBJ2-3	CASSPRRSSDTQYF	TGTGCCAGCAGCCCCAGGCGGTCCTCGGATACGCAGTATTTT
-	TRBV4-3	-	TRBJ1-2	CASSQATGGGYTF	TGCGCCAGCAGCCAAGCGACTGGGGGTGGCTACACCTTC
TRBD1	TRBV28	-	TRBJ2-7	CASSLADRDYEQYF	TGTGCCAGCAGTTTAGCGGACAGGGACTACGAGCAGTACTTC
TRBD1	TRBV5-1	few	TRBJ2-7	CASSLKGTGGYYNEQYF	TGCGCCAGCAGCTTGAAGGGGACAGGGGGCTACTACAATGAGCAGTACTTC
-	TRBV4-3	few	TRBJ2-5	CASSQEAEGTETQYF	TGCGCCAGCAGCCAAGAAGCTGAAGGGACGGAGACCCAGTACTTC
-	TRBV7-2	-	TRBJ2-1	CASSSRLEGEQFF	TGTGCCAGCAGCTCCCGACTGGAGGGGGAGCAGTTCTTC
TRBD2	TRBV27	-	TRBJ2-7	CASSLRGAGYEQYF	TGTGCCAGCAGCCTGCGGGGGGCCGGGTACGAGCAGTACTTC
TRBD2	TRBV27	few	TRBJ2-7	CASSLGLAGVQYEQYF	TGTGCCAGCAGTTTGGGGCTAGCGGGGGTACAATACGAGCAGTACTTC
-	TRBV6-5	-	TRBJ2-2	CASSTPGTTGELFF	TGTGCCAGCAGTACCCCCGGGACTACCGGGGAGCTGTTTTTT
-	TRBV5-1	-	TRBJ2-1	CASSWQLPEQFF	TGCGCCAGCAGCTGGCAGTTACCGGAGCAGTTCTTC
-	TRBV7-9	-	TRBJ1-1	CASSHKTISEAFF	TGTGCCAGCAGCCACAAGACTATAAGTGAAGCTTTCTTT
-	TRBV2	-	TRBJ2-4	CASSDRTTKNIQYF	TGTGCCAGCAGTGACAGGACTACCAAAAACATTCAGTACTTC
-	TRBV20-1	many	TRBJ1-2	CSARTNRVDYGYTF	TGCAGTGCTAGAACCAACAGGGTCGACTATGGCTACACCTTC
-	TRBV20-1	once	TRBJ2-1	CSARLGGGGFPYNEQFF	TGCAGTGCTAGACTGGGGGGCGGGGGCTTTCCCTACAATGAGCAGTTCTTC
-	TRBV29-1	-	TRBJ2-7	CSVSTEYYSYEQYF	TGCAGCGTTTCAACAGAGTACTACTCCTACGAGCAGTACTTC
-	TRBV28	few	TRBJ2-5	CASSSLIGAGETQYF	TGTGCCAGCAGTTCCCTCATAGGGGCGGGAGAGACCCAGTACTTC
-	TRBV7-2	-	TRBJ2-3	CASSLAGTSPTDTQYF	TGTGCCAGCAGTTTGGCCGGGACTTCCCCCACAGATACGCAGTATTTT
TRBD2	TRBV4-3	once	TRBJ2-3	CASSQENPAGVVTQYF	TGCGCCAGCAGCCAAGAGAACCCAGCGGGGGTAGTTACGCAGTATTTT
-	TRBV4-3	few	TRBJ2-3	CASSQTGRTDTQYF	TGCGCCAGCAGCCAAACTGGCCGCACAGATACGCAGTATTTT
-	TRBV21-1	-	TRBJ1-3	CAPGGRVRNTIYF	TGTGCGCCCGGGGGGCGCGTCAGAAACACCATATATTTT
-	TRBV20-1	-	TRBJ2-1	CSAHRAHEQFF	TGCAGTGCGCACAGGGCTCATGAGCAGTTCTTC
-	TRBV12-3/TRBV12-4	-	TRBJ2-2	CASSPSGELFF	TGTGCCAGCAGTCCCAGCGGGGAGCTGTTTTTT
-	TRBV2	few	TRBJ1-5	CASSGNPLDSSNQPQHF	TGTGCCAGCAGTGGAAACCCCCTCGACAGTTCCAATCAGCCCCAGCATTTT
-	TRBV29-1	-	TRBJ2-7	CSVVTVTYEQYF	TGCAGCGTTGTGACAGTAACCTACGAGCAGTACTTC
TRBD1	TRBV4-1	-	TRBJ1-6	CASSQFRDRGPYYNSPLHF	TGCGCCAGCAGCCAATTCCGGGACAGGGGCCCATACTATAATTCACCCCTCCACTTT
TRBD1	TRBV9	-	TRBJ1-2	CASSVLDRGYGYTF	TGTGCCAGCAGCGTTCTAGACAGGGGCTATGGCTACACCTTC
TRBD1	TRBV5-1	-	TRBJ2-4	CASSLVSGQISGIQYF	TGCGCCAGCAGCTTGGTGTCGGGACAGATTTCAGGGATTCAGTACTTC
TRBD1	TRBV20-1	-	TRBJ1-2	CSADLTGLSYGHTF	TGCAGTGCTGACCTGACAGGGTTAAGCTATGGCCACACCTTC
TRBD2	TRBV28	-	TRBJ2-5	CASSPQGLAGVAEQYF	TGTGCCAGCAGTCCCCAAGGGCTAGCGGGAGTCGCGGAGCAGTACTTC
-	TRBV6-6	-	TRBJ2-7	CASSQQDYLRGEQYF	TGTGCCAGCAGTCAACAGGACTACCTAAGGGGCGAGCAGTACTTC
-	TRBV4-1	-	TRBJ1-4	CASSQGWVAIEKLFF	TGCGCCAGCAGCCAAGGCTGGGTGGCGATCGAAAAACTGTTTTTT
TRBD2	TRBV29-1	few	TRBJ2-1	CSVERLAGGSPAEQFF	TGCAGCGTTGAGAGACTAGCGGGAGGGTCTCCAGCTGAGCAGTTCTTC
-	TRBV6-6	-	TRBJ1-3	CASRESGNTIYF	TGTGCCAGCAGGGAATCTGGAAACACCATATATTTT
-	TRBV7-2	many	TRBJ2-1	CASSLGAYNEQFF	TGTGCCAGCAGCTTAGGGGCCTACAATGAGCAGTTCTTC
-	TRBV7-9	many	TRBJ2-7	CASSRGASYEQYF	TGTGCCAGCAGTCGCGGGGCATCCTACGAGCAGTACTTC